These 15 T cell receptor beta chains share one sample of origin, sequenced in a study of T cell repertoires in cytomegalovirus infection. No antigen is known for these receptors. TCRdb re-derived calls from the reads in MiXCR, one entry per CDR3 protein. Of about 400,000 distinct CDR3 sequences listed, roughly 36% are singletons. The sample here was cultured PBMCs, taken from culture after CMV antigen stimulation. These receptors all stem from a human donor in good health (CMV status not recorded). Some clones in this sample may be carry-over from other donors' samples.

CDR3 sequence (DNA): TGTGCCAGCAGTTCCGTCTATCCAGATACGCAGTATTTT. This encodes CASSSVYPDTQYF. The chain carries TRBV6-2 or TRBV6-3 and TRBJ2-3, with D uncertain. CDR3 length equals 13 residues. Trimming shortened V by 4 bases and J by 4 bases, and 9 bases separated the two germline ends. The germline V gene has CDR1 MNHEY and CDR2 SVGEGT.

This clonotype was counted between two and nine times. V gene TRBV20-1 combines with J gene TRBJ2-5; 8 bases map to TRBD2. The CDR3 loop spans 15 amino acids. Trimming removed 0 bases from V and 4 bases from J; junction bases left unmatched: 7. CDR1 and CDR2 (germline): DFQATT, SNEGSKA (reference sequence). The CDR3 sequence: CSARDLPGGPETQYF. The CDR3 coding sequence is TGCAGTGCTAGAGATCTCCCGGGAGGGCCAGAGACCCAGTACTTC.

The gene calls are TRBV10-2 and TRBJ2-1; 11 positions agree with TRBD2. After removal of 3 bases from V and 10 bases from J, the junction contained 8 bases not matched to a gene. Germline values: CDR1 WSHSY, CDR2 SAAADI. This CDR3 contains 15 residues. CDR3 in DNA: TGCGCCAGCAGTGAACCGGCTAGCGGGGGGAGGGAGCAGTTCTTC. Translating gives CASSEPASGGREQFF.

V and J are TRBV29-1 and TRBJ2-5, with 10 bases identical to TRBD2. The junction had 5 bases not matched to a gene; V was cut back by 3 bases and J by 1 base. Germline V gene sequence: CDR1 SQVTM, CDR2 ANQGSEA. This CDR3 spans 15 amino acids. Written as DNA, the CDR3 is TGCAGCGTTGACCTACTAGCGGGGATCCAAGAGACCCAGTACTTC. This encodes CSVDLLAGIQETQYF.

In its sample, this clonotype was seen a few times. The chain combines TRBV28 with TRBJ2-7; the D is unclear. V lost 1 base and J lost 1, with 11 bases in between. Germline V CDR1 and CDR2: MDHEN, SYDVKM. This CDR3 has 15 amino acids. The CDR3 loop reads CASSLSTRLSYEQYF. The CDR3 DNA reads TGTGCCAGCAGTTTATCCACGAGACTGTCCTACGAGCAGTACTTC.

This clonotype has ten or more counts. The chain employs TRBV7-2 and TRBJ1-1; maybe TRBD1 (5 bases). The V gene lost 0 bases and the J gene lost 6 bases, with 11 bases spanning the gap. The CDR3 sequence is 14 residues long. CDR1 SGHTA and CDR2 FQGNSA come from the germline V gene. The CDR3, as DNA: TGTGCCAGCAGCTTAGCACAGGCTTCGGCTGAAGCTTTCTTT. This gives the protein CASSLAQASAEAFF. Looking up the rest from reference TRBV7-2 and TRBJ1-1 gives the full variable domain: GAGVSQSPSNKVTEKGKDVELRCDPISGHTALYWYRQSLGQGLEFLIYFQGNSAPDKSGLPSDRFSAERTGGSVSTLTIQRTQQEDSAVYLCASSLAQASAEAFFGQGTRLTVV.

This clonotype was detected a few times. The rearrangement joins TRBV7-2 to TRBJ2-7, with D possibly matching TRBD2 (5 bases). The V gene lost 5 bases and the J gene lost 1 base, with 12 bases spanning the gap. CDR3 length equals 14 residues. CDR1 SGHTA and CDR2 FQGNSA come from the germline V gene. CDR3 in amino acids: CASSRTGISYEQYF. CDR3 sequence (DNA): TGTGCCAGCAGCCGGACCGGGATATCCTACGAGCAGTACTTC. Full variable domain (missing parts from reference TRBV7-2 and TRBJ2-7): GAGVSQSPSNKVTEKGKDVELRCDPISGHTALYWYRQSLGQGLEFLIYFQGNSAPDKSGLPSDRFSAERTGGSVSTLTIQRTQQEDSAVYLCASSRTGISYEQYFGPGTRLTVT.

This clonotype was found a few times. This chain uses TRBV6-2 or TRBV6-3 with TRBJ1-2; a possible D gene is TRBD1 (6 bases). CDR1 is MNHEY, CDR2 SVGEGT, per germline. CDR3 size: 13 residues. Trimming removed 3 bases from V and 6 bases from J, with 11 bases in between. The CDR3 DNA sequence: TGTGCCAGCAGTTATTCCAGGGACAATGGCTACACCTTC. Its protein product is CASSYSRDNGYTF.

J is TRBJ2-1 and V is TRBV5-4; D gene unclear. Trimming left V 0 bases short and J 8 bases short, with 18 bases between. This CDR3 is 16 amino acids long. CDR1 is SGHNT, CDR2 YYREEE, per germline (reference sequence). The CDR3 DNA reads TGTGCCAGCAGCTTGGACTTAGGGATCTCTACGGATGAGCAGTTCTTC. The encoded protein is CASSLDLGISTDEQFF.

This clonotype was seen many times. The chain employs TRBV7-2 and TRBJ2-1; D unresolved. There are 14 residues in the CDR3. CDR1 is SGHTA and CDR2 is FQGNSA in the germline V gene. Trimming cost V 1 base and J 4 bases, with 8 bases left between them. The chain's CDR3 is CASSLVVEYNEQFF. The CDR3 nucleotides read TGTGCCAGCAGCTTAGTAGTAGAATACAATGAGCAGTTCTTC.

This clonotype was seen a few times. This chain links TRBV24-1 with TRBJ2-3; D gene ambiguous. The CDR3 sequence is 14 residues long. Trimming pared 4 bases from V and 1 base from J, leaving 8 bases between. The germline CDR1 and CDR2 sequences are KGHDR and SFDVKD. CDR3 sequence reads: CATSDPGGTDTQYF. CDR3 nucleotide sequence: TGTGCCACCAGTGACCCGGGCGGCACAGATACGCAGTATTTT.

This clonotype showed up many times. The CDR3 sequence: CASSLQGLAYNEQFF. CDR3 in DNA: TGTGCCAGTAGTCTACAGGGGCTCGCCTACAATGAGCAGTTCTTC. The rearrangement joins TRBV19 to TRBJ2-1; 7 bases align to TRBD1. Unmatched junction bases numbered 6, after V lost 5 bases and J lost 2 bases. The CDR3 runs to 15 residues. The germline V gene has CDR1 LNHDA and CDR2 SQIVND (reference sequence). Full variable domain (missing parts from reference TRBV19 and TRBJ2-1): DGGITQSPKYLFRKEGQNVTLSCEQNLNHDAMYWYRQDPGQGLRLIYYSQIVNDFQKGDIAEGYSVSREKKESFPLTVTSAQKNPTAFYLCASSLQGLAYNEQFFGPGTRLTVL.

This clonotype has just a few counts. The rearrangement joins TRBV12-3 or TRBV12-4 to TRBJ2-7; 10 positions agree with TRBD2. The length of the CDR3 is 15 residues. V lost 3 bases, J lost 3 bases, and 5 bases stayed unmatched. In nucleotides, the CDR3 is TGTGCCAGCAGTTTTAGGGGACTAGCGAACTACGAGCAGTACTTC. This gives the protein CASSFRGLANYEQYF.

This clonotype showed up many times. The chain has TRBV7-2 and TRBJ2-3; 8 bases map to TRBD2. The junction had 7 bases not matched to a gene; V was cut back by 2 bases and J by 0 bases. Germline loops: CDR1 SGHTA, CDR2 FQGNSA. The CDR3 has 17 residues. This CDR3 is CASSLTRASGSTDTQYF. DNA for the CDR3: TGTGCCAGCAGCTTAACCAGGGCTAGCGGGAGCACAGATACGCAGTATTTT.

This clonotype was found a few times. This sequence joins TRBV4-1 and TRBJ2-3; 10 positions agree with TRBD2. This CDR3 is 16 amino acids long. The ends lost 6 bases at V and 6 bases at J; junction bases unmatched: 12. Germline CDR1 MGHRA, CDR2 YSYEKL. The CDR3 sequence is CASRGPPSGSVDTQYF. The CDR3 DNA sequence: TGCGCCAGCAGAGGACCGCCTAGCGGGAGTGTGGATACGCAGTATTTT.